This TCR beta chain was recorded in a study of neurological immune-mediated disorders. The study, taken as a whole, reports: Expanded clones shared no identical CDR3 amino acid sequences across subjects, which suggested private TCR-beta repertoires in all groups. Whereas HTLV-1-associated myelopathy showed the most TCR clonal expansion, multiple sclerosis showed the least, with levels below those of healthy controls.

This clonotype was observed many times. The antigen remains undetermined. The cDNA was produced through 5'RACE with 10-nucleotide random UMIs. The output of every sequencing run, over 200 million TCR-beta sequences, came from 15-18 subjects. TCRdb reprocessed the 5' RACE reads with MiXCR, giving one entry per CDR3 protein. The data contain 60,000 to 80,000 distinct CDR3 sequences, around 5.2% of them seen just once; the ten biggest clones take up roughly 3.2%. Sequenced sample: PBMCs. The sequence was collected from a woman between 50 and 59 years old with multiple sclerosis.

CDR3 in amino acids: CSARDGQSYGYTF. The CDR3 coding sequence is TGCAGTGCTAGAGACGGACAGTCTTATGGCTACACCTTC. The chain uses TRBV20-1 and TRBJ1-2; perhaps TRBD1 as D (6 bases). The ends were cut back, 0 bases at V and 5 bases at J, with 10 bases in the middle. The CDR3 loop spans 13 amino acids. The germline CDR1 and CDR2 sequences are DFQATT and SNEGSKA (reference sequence).